These 23 T cell receptor beta chains were all obtained from the same sample, sequenced in a study of type 1 regulatory T cells. TCRdb itself ran the reads through MiXCR, one entry per CDR3 protein. The sample has about 74,000 distinct CDR3 sequences, around 57% seen once; the top ten hold 7.6%. These receptors' antigens are unknown. Sequenced material: cultured T cells, either the whole culture or a sorted T cell fraction (not recorded which). Subset denoted: Tr1-enriched cell product generated in vitro against host alloantigens. The receptors stem from a human donor in good health.

The genes are TRBV7-9 and TRBJ2-5; 16 bases are shared with TRBD2. Germline V CDR1 and CDR2: SEHNR, FQNEAQ (reference sequence). The CDR3 runs to 19 residues. With V trimmed by 3 bases and J by 5 bases, 12 bases remained unmatched. In DNA, the CDR3 is TGTGCCAGCAGCTTCTATCGGGGACTAGCGGGAGGGCCGGATGAGACCCAGTACTTC. Protein: CASSFYRGLAGGPDETQYF.

The chain combines TRBV19 with TRBJ2-1; 7 bases map to TRBD2. The germline CDR1 and CDR2 sequences are LNHDA and SQIVND (reference sequence). V gave up 4 bases and J gave up 6 bases; unmatched junction bases: 12. The CDR3 has 16 amino acids. DNA for the CDR3: TGTGCCAGTAGTACCCTTACTAGCGTAGTACTCAATGAGCAGTTCTTC. It yields the protein CASSTLTSVVLNEQFF.

The chain links TRBV7-2 to TRBJ2-3, with D possibly being TRBD1 or TRBD2 (5 bases each). There are 15 residues in the CDR3. The V end lost 0 bases, the J end lost 0 bases, and 7 bases lay between the germline ends. CDR1 and CDR2 from the germline V gene are SGHTA and FQGNSA. The CDR3 sequence: CASSLAGTSTDTQYF. In DNA form, the CDR3 reads TGTGCCAGCAGCTTAGCCGGGACGAGCACAGATACGCAGTATTTT.

The chain joins TRBV25-1 to TRBJ1-1; D may be TRBD1 (6 bases). Germline V gene sequence: CDR1 MGHDK, CDR2 SYGVNS. V dropped 5 bases and J dropped 10 bases, with 20 bases sitting between them. This CDR3 spans 14 amino acids. The CDR3 region has the DNA TGTGCCAGCAGTCCCAGGTTGCAGGGGACGTCAGCTTTCTTT. This sequence encodes CASSPRLQGTSAFF.

There are a few counts of this clonotype. The chain employs TRBV20-1 and TRBJ2-5; 8 bases fit TRBD1. CDR1 and CDR2 (germline): DFQATT, SNEGSKA (reference sequence). The CDR3 has 13 residues. V was pared by 6 bases and J by 5 bases, with 8 bases of the junction left unmatched. The CDR3 DNA is TGCAGTGCCTTGTCGACAGGGGAGGAGACCCAGTACTTC. Translation: CSALSTGEETQYF.

J is TRBJ2-3 and V is TRBV9, with 8 bases that match TRBD2. CDR3 length: 20 amino acids. Per the germline V gene, CDR1 is SGDLS and CDR2 is YYNGEE. The V and J ends lost 2 bases and 0 bases, in that order; junction bases with no gene match: 17. CDR3 coding DNA: TGTGCCAGCAGCGTTTCTATTAGGGCTAGCGGGTTGACTAGCACAGATACGCAGTATTTT. Its protein is CASSVSIRASGLTSTDTQYF.

The chain couples TRBV9 to TRBJ2-6; unclear D gene. The CDR3 consists of 15 residues. V dropped 4 bases and J dropped 1 base, with 9 bases sitting between them. Germline CDR1 SGDLS, CDR2 YYNGEE. The CDR3 loop reads CASSFLGSGANVLTF. The CDR3 DNA sequence: TGTGCCAGCAGCTTTTTAGGTTCTGGGGCCAACGTCCTGACTTTC. The full variable domain, completed using reference TRBV9 and TRBJ2-6, is DSGVTQTPKHLITATGQRVTLRCSPRSGDLSVYWYQQSLDQGLQFLIQYYNGEERAKGNILERFSAQQFPDLHSELNLSSLELGDSALYFCASSFLGSGANVLTFGAGSRLTVL.

V gene TRBV15 combines with J gene TRBJ2-1, with D possibly being TRBD2 (7 bases). Germline V CDR1 and CDR2: LNHNV, YYDKDF (reference sequence). With 1 base removed from V and 0 bases from J, the gap between germline ends came to 16 bases. The CDR3 runs to 18 residues. The CDR3 DNA reads TGTGCCACCAGCAGAGCGGGGGGCATTATCGGCTCCTACAATGAGCAGTTCTTC. Translated: CATSRAGGIIGSYNEQFF.

V gene TRBV9 combines with J gene TRBJ2-2; TRBD1 is a possible D gene (6 bases). The germline CDR1 and CDR2 sequences are SGDLS and YYNGEE. Trimming cost V 4 bases and J 5 bases, with 21 bases left between them. The CDR3 has 17 residues. CDR3 protein: CASSLKIAGDGTGELFF. In DNA form, the CDR3 reads TGTGCCAGCAGCCTGAAAATCGCAGGGGATGGGACCGGGGAGCTGTTTTTT.

This clonotype has more than one count but fewer than ten. The rearrangement joins TRBV12-3 or TRBV12-4 to TRBJ1-2; D gene ambiguous. V dropped 5 bases and J dropped 3 bases, with 13 bases sitting between them. CDR3 length: 14 residues. In nucleotides, the CDR3 is TGTGCCAGCAGTCGGCCACCAAGCCACTATGGCTACACCTTC. Translated: CASSRPPSHYGYTF.

The V and J genes are TRBV20-1 and TRBJ2-3, with D possibly being TRBD1 (6 bases). With 8 bases removed from V and 2 bases from J, the gap between germline ends came to 14 bases. This CDR3 is built from 13 residues. Looked up from germline, CDR1 is DFQATT and CDR2 is SNEGSKA (reference sequence). For the CDR3, the DNA is TGCAGTCACCGGGACACCCTCACAGATACGCAGTATTTT. Its translation is CSHRDTLTDTQYF.

The chain employs TRBV20-1 and TRBJ2-4; perhaps D is TRBD1 or TRBD2 (5 bases each). There are 18 residues in the CDR3. Looked up from germline, CDR1 is DFQATT and CDR2 is SNEGSKA (reference sequence). V lost 5 bases, J lost 0 bases, and 23 bases lay in between. This CDR3 is CSAPGASGELLAKNIQYF. As DNA, the CDR3 is TGCAGTGCTCCCGGGGCCAGCGGAGAATTACTAGCCAAAAACATTCAGTACTTC.

The rearrangement uses TRBV4-2 and TRBJ1-5; no clear D. Per the germline V gene, CDR1 is LGHNA and CDR2 is YNFKEQ. The CDR3 length is 12 residues. V was trimmed by 0 bases and J by 8 bases, leaving 5 bases between them. CDR3 DNA: TGTGCCAGCAGCCAAGATTCGGAGCCCCAGCATTTT. This encodes CASSQDSEPQHF.

V is TRBV27 and J is TRBJ1-2; TRBD1 might be the D (6 bases). Germline CDR1 reads MNHEY; CDR2 reads SMNVEV (reference sequence). With 4 bases removed from V and 8 bases from J, the gap between germline ends came to 14 bases. CDR3 length: 13 residues. The CDR3 reads CASSSGGAQGYTF. DNA for the CDR3: TGTGCCAGCAGTTCGGGGGGGGCCCAAGGCTACACCTTC.

This clonotype was recorded only once. This chain connects TRBV5-4 to TRBJ2-7; 9 bases agree with TRBD2. Germline values: CDR1 SGHNT, CDR2 YYREEE (reference sequence). This CDR3 region has 15 residues. The J segment lost 6 bases and the V segment lost 4 bases, leaving 11 bases of the junction unmatched. The CDR3 spells CASSAEPSGVREQYF. In DNA form, the CDR3 reads TGTGCCAGCAGCGCGGAACCTAGCGGGGTGCGCGAGCAGTACTTC.

The gene calls are TRBV3-1 and TRBJ2-5; D ambiguous. The V end was cut by 0 bases, the J end by 4 bases, with 3 bases between. CDR3 size: 12 residues. The germline gives CDR1 LGHDT, CDR2 YNNKEL (reference sequence). The CDR3 DNA reads as TGTGCCAGCAGCCAAGAATTAGAGACCCAGTACTTC. This translates into CASSQELETQYF.

This clonotype occurred a few times. The chain combines TRBV20-1 with TRBJ1-4; D ambiguous. CDR1 and CDR2 (germline): DFQATT, SNEGSKA (reference sequence). This CDR3 has 14 amino acids. V lost 0 bases to trimming and J lost 5 bases, with 10 bases between them. CDR3 nucleotides: TGCAGTGCTAGAGATCAACAGAGAAATGAAAAACTGTTTTTT. Protein sequence: CSARDQQRNEKLFF.

DNA of the CDR3: TGTGCCAGCAGTAAGCGGACAGATTACAATGAGCAGTTCTTC. Translation: CASSKRTDYNEQFF. This chain joins TRBV27 and TRBJ2-1; possible D gene TRBD1, 6 bases. The CDR3 is 14 residues long. V was clipped by 5 bases and J by 4 bases, with 12 bases between them. The germline V gene encodes CDR1 MNHEY and CDR2 SMNVEV (reference sequence).

This clonotype was counted between two and nine times. The chain recombines TRBV7-9 with TRBJ1-2, with a weak D call TRBD1 (5 bases). V was clipped by 6 bases and J by 7 bases, with 18 bases between them. Germline CDR1 SEHNR, CDR2 FQNEAQ (reference sequence). CDR3 length: 14 amino acids. CDR3 region: CASSRMGGVFGYTF. The CDR3 coding sequence is TGTGCCAGCAGTCGCATGGGGGGGGTTTTTGGCTACACCTTC.

The chain is built from TRBV12-3 or TRBV12-4 and TRBJ1-6; 7 bases match TRBD1. The trim removed 5 bases at V and 7 bases at J, leaving 8 bases unmatched. This CDR3 has 15 amino acids. Here the CDR3 DNA reads TGTGCCAGCAGTAAACCGGGACAGCTAAATTCACCCCTCCACTTT. Amino acids: CASSKPGQLNSPLHF.

The chain couples TRBV6-2 or TRBV6-3 to TRBJ1-1; D perhaps matches TRBD1 (6 bases). Per germline, CDR1 MNHEY and CDR2 SVGEGT. The CDR3 length is 16 residues. Trimming left V 4 bases short and J 0 bases short, with 15 bases between. The CDR3 reads CASSSLQGFVNTEAFF. In DNA, the CDR3 is TGTGCCAGCAGTTCCCTACAGGGTTTCGTGAACACTGAAGCTTTCTTT.

The V call is TRBV12-3 or TRBV12-4, the J call TRBJ2-3, with 10 bases that match TRBD2. CDR3 length: 18 residues. The V gene end was trimmed by 5 bases and the J gene end by 8 bases; junction bases not matched to a gene: 19. CDR3 in amino acids: CASSPGSSGSSGLGTQYF. Here the CDR3 DNA reads TGTGCCAGCAGTCCCGGGTCTAGCGGGAGTTCGGGCCTTGGTACGCAGTATTTT.

The count of this clonotype is one. This chain connects TRBV12-3 or TRBV12-4 to TRBJ2-1, with 11 bases aligning to TRBD2. V shed 5 bases and J 8 bases; nucleotides not matched to a gene: 14. This CDR3 is built from 17 residues. The CDR3 DNA reads TGTGCCAGCAGTCCGGGGGATAAACCTAGCGGGAGGCATGAGCAGTTCTTC. Its protein is CASSPGDKPSGRHEQFF.